The TCR beta chain described here comes from a study of blood T cell repertoires in COVID-19. About the study: PBMCs, B-cell-depleted T cells, or T cells provided the cDNA or gDNA that made up the material.

This clone was detected once. The method was immunoSEQ multiplex PCR; TCRdb's version includes in-frame clones alone and lacks a portion of them. Seen here are around 200,000 clones, about 90% observed once, and the top ten hold approximately 3.1%. This sequence originates from a woman aged 45-59 years in a cohort exposed to, infected with or recovered from COVID-19 (not recorded which). Sequencing was carried out using PBMCs or T cells enriched from blood (not recorded which).

The chain's CDR3 is CASSRGQGATNEKLFF. Here the CDR3 DNA reads TGTGCCAGCAGCAGGGGACAGGGGGCAACTAATGAAAAACTGTTTTTT. The rearrangement joins TRBV27 to TRBJ1-4; 11 bases map to TRBD1. Germline V gives CDR1 MNHEY, CDR2 SMNVEV (reference sequence). Trimming took 6 bases from V and 0 from J; bases not matched to a gene: 3. The CDR3 totals 16 residues.